Listed here are 3 T cell receptor beta chains from one sample, sequenced in a study of patients and donors after allogeneic stem cell transplantation. TCRdb re-called the RT-PCR reads through MiXCR, storing one row per CDR3 protein. The sample lists 410,000 or so distinct CDR3 sequences; under 20% were seen once. The sequencing input was blood, either unsorted or a sorted T cell fraction (not recorded which). These receptors all come from a human donor who was either an allogeneic HSCT recipient or a stem cell or donor lymphocyte infusion donor (not recorded which). It is not recorded whose cells these are; they may come from a transplant donor.

This clonotype was observed a handful of times. The genes are TRBV5-5 and TRBJ2-4; 11 bases map to TRBD2. CDR3 length: 17 residues. CDR1 is SGHKS, CDR2 YYEKEE, per germline (reference sequence). With 1 base clipped from V and 3 bases from J, the junction kept 6 bases outside the gene matches. CDR3 sequence: CASSLSSGGANKNIQYF. DNA of the CDR3: TGTGCCAGCAGCTTGAGTAGCGGGGGGGCCAACAAAAACATTCAGTACTTC. The full variable domain, rest sourced from reference TRBV5-5 and TRBJ2-4, is DAGVTQSPTHLIKTRGQQVTLRCSPISGHKSVSWYQQVLGQGPQFIFQYYEKEERGRGNFPDRFSARQFPNYSSELNVNALLLGDSALYLCASSLSSGGANKNIQYFGAGTRLSVL.

The CDR3 loop reads CASSYADSYEQYF. The CDR3 bases are TGTGCCAGCAGTTACGCAGACTCCTACGAGCAGTACTTC. The chain joins TRBV6-5 to TRBJ2-7; D unclear. Looked up from germline, CDR1 is MNHEY and CDR2 is SVGAGI. The CDR3 is 13 amino acids. The V end was cut by 2 bases, the J end by 0 bases, with 5 bases between.

In its sample, this clonotype was seen many times. The chain employs TRBV12-3 or TRBV12-4 and TRBJ2-7; D uncertain. V lost 2 bases, J lost 5 bases, and 7 bases lay in between. The CDR3 is made up of 12 amino acids. The CDR3 coding sequence is TGTGCCAGCAGTTTATTCGTCAACGAGCAGTACTTC. Translating gives CASSLFVNEQYF.